This is a list of T cell receptor beta chains from one sample in a study of T-cell memory formation after mild COVID-19. TCRdb re-analysed the 5' RACE reads in MiXCR, keeping a single row per CDR3 protein. Among about 400,000 distinct CDR3 sequences listed, around 22% were seen once. Sequenced input: PBMCs or a T cell subset sorted from them (not recorded which). These TCRs come from an adult woman who had mild COVID-19 (a few samples of this study predate the infection). Cell type and time point are not known. Each CDR3 is given with its conserved first and last residue. D genes are given only for firm matches. The size of a clone is reported for some rows only, either as once, few or many, or as a class for expanded clones.

d_call	clone_size	j_call	v_call	cdr3_nt	cdr3_aa
.	.	TRBJ2-2	TRBV20-1	TGCAGTGCTAGAGATAGGGAGACGAACACCGGGGAGCTGTTTTTT	CSARDRETNTGELFF
.	.	TRBJ2-6	TRBV6-6	TGTGCCAGCATCGACGGAAGCTCTGGGGCCAACGTCCTGACTTTC	CASIDGSSGANVLTF
.	many	TRBJ2-2	TRBV24-1	TGTGCCACCAGTGACCCAGGGTCCCAGAACACCGGGGAGCTGTTTTTT	CATSDPGSQNTGELFF
.	few	TRBJ2-7	TRBV7-6	TGTGCCAGCAGCTTAGTAGCAGAGGGGGCCTACGAGCAGTACTTC	CASSLVAEGAYEQYF
.	.	TRBJ2-5	TRBV18	TGTGCCAGCTCACCGGCAGAGACCCAGTACTTC	CASSPAETQYF
.	few	TRBJ2-1	TRBV7-8	TGTGCCAGCAGCTTACTCCGGGACTCCTTATACAATGAGCAGTTCTTC	CASSLLRDSLYNEQFF
.	few	TRBJ2-7	TRBV20-1	TGCAGTGCTAGAGGCCTAGGCGGGGAGCAGTACTTC	CSARGLGGEQYF
.	once	TRBJ1-1	TRBV27	TGTGCCAGCAGTTTAACGCCGACACGTAACACTGAAGCTTTCTTT	CASSLTPTRNTEAFF
TRBD1	few	TRBJ1-1	TRBV7-9	TGTGCCAGCAGCTCCCCGGGACAGGGCCCTGAAGCTTTCTTT	CASSSPGQGPEAFF
.	.	TRBJ2-7	TRBV19	TGTGCCAGTGCTCCAGGGAAAAGCTACGAGCAGTACTTC	CASAPGKSYEQYF
TRBD1	.	TRBJ2-1	TRBV6-6	TGTGCCAGCATTTTCGAGACAGGGGGCCCCTACAATGAGCAGTTCTTC	CASIFETGGPYNEQFF
.	.	TRBJ2-3	TRBV5-1	TGCGCCAGCAGCTTGAATCTGCCCGCTATAAGCACAGATACGCAGTATTTT	CASSLNLPAISTDTQYF
TRBD1	.	TRBJ1-6	TRBV25-1	TGTGCCAGCAGATCAGAGGGACAGAATAATTCACCCCTCCACTTT	CASRSEGQNNSPLHF
.	few	TRBJ2-2	TRBV11-1	TGTGCCAGCACCCCCGGGCGGGGCACCGGGGAGCTGTTTTTT	CASTPGRGTGELFF
TRBD1	.	TRBJ2-5	TRBV11-2	TGTGCCAGCAGCTCCCGACAGGGGGCTTCGGAAGAGACCCAGTACTTC	CASSSRQGASEETQYF
.	many	TRBJ2-3	TRBV5-1	TGCGCCAGCAGCCCACACTGGGACTCGACAACAGATACGCAGTATTTT	CASSPHWDSTTDTQYF
.	.	TRBJ1-1	TRBV7-9	TGTGCCAGCAGCCCCGAACCCCGCCAGTTGAACACTGAAGCTTTCTTT	CASSPEPRQLNTEAFF
.	few	TRBJ2-7	TRBV5-6	TGTGCCAGCAGCTTTGCAGGAAACTACGAGCAGTACTTC	CASSFAGNYEQYF
.	few	TRBJ1-1	TRBV20-1	TGCAGTGCTAGAGACCCGGCTTGGGGGAACACTGAAGCTTTCTTT	CSARDPAWGNTEAFF
.	few	TRBJ2-7	TRBV4-2	TGTGCCAGCAGCCAAGGCCGCGGACCAAATCCCTACGAGCAGTACTTC	CASSQGRGPNPYEQYF
TRBD2	.	TRBJ2-3	TRBV7-9	TGTGCCAGCACTCGCCCGGGGGGGGTCATTACTAGCACAGATACGCAGTATTTT	CASTRPGGVITSTDTQYF
.	.	TRBJ1-1	TRBV5-1	TGCGCCAGCAGCGCTATTTGGAGCACTGAAGCTTTCTTT	CASSAIWSTEAFF
.	.	TRBJ1-1	TRBV7-9	TGTGCCAGCAGCTTAGGGACGTCTGAAGCTTTCTTT	CASSLGTSEAFF
.	.	TRBJ2-6	TRBV3-1	TGTGCCAGCAGCCCCCAGTACAGAGCCTCCTCTGGGGCCAACGTCCTGACTTTC	CASSPQYRASSGANVLTF
TRBD1	few	TRBJ1-1	TRBV6-2/TRBV6-3	TGTGCCAGCAGACGACAGGGAGTAGATACTGAAGCTTTCTTT	CASRRQGVDTEAFF
TRBD1	.	TRBJ2-7	TRBV29-1	TGCAGCGTTGCTGGACAGGGGGCCCACGAGCAGTACTTC	CSVAGQGAHEQYF
TRBD1	.	TRBJ2-7	TRBV28	TGTGCCAGCTGGGCGGGACAGGGGAAGACCTACGAGCAGTACTTC	CASWAGQGKTYEQYF
TRBD1	few	TRBJ2-1	TRBV24-1	TGTGCCACCAGCCCCCCCGGGACAGAGAACTACAATGAGCAGTTCTTC	CATSPPGTENYNEQFF
.	.	TRBJ2-5	TRBV7-8	TGTGCCAGCAGCTTAGCGCCGAGACGGGAAGAGACCCAGTACTTC	CASSLAPRREETQYF
.	.	TRBJ2-6	TRBV24-1	TGTGCCACCAGTGGGGGGAGAGGTAGCTCTGGGGCCAACGTCCTGACTTTC	CATSGGRGSSGANVLTF
TRBD1	few	TRBJ2-7	TRBV18	TGTGCCAGCTCACCAAAATCACAGGGGGCGTCTGGCGAGCAGTACTTC	CASSPKSQGASGEQYF
TRBD2	few	TRBJ2-5	TRBV11-2	TGTGCCAGCAGCAACCTCGTGAGTAGCGGGAGGAAGGAGACCCAGTACTTC	CASSNLVSSGRKETQYF
TRBD2	.	TRBJ2-7	TRBV27	TGTGCCAGCAGGAAGCGGGAGACGGGATACGAGCAGTACTTC	CASRKRETGYEQYF
TRBD1	.	TRBJ2-3	TRBV6-4	TGTGCCAGCAGTGACAGGGGGCTGACAGATACGCAGTATTTT	CASSDRGLTDTQYF
TRBD2	.	TRBJ2-3	TRBV11-3	TGTGCCAGCAGCTCGCCAGGACTAGCGGGAGGGGGCACAGATACGCAGTATTTT	CASSSPGLAGGGTDTQYF
.	few	TRBJ2-5	TRBV30	TGTGCCTGGAGTGTATTGTGGCGTTTGGAGACCCAGTACTTC	CAWSVLWRLETQYF